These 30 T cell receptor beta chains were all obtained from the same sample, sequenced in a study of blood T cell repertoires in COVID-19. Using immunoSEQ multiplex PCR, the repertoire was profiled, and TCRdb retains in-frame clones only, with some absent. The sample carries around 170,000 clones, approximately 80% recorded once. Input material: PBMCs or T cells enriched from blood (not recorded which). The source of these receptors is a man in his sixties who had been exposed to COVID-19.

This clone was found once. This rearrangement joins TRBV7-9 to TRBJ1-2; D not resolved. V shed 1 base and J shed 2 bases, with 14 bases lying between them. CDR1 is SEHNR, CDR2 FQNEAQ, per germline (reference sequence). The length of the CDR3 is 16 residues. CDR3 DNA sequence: TGTGCCAGCAGCTTAGACTTGCTGGTCCCCAACTATGGCTACACCTTC. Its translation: CASSLDLLVPNYGYTF.

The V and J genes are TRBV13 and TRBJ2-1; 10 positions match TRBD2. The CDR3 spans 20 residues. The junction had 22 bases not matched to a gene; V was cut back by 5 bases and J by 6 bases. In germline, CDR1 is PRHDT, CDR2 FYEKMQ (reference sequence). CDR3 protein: CASSLYLRASGRGRPNEQFF. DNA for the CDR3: TGTGCCAGCAGCCTGTACCTTCGGGCTAGCGGGAGAGGAAGGCCCAATGAGCAGTTCTTC. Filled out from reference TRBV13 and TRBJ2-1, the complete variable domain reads AAGVIQSPRHLIKEKRETATLKCYPIPRHDTVYWYQQGPGQDPQFLISFYEKMQSDKGSIPDRFSAQQFSDYHSELNMSSLELGDSALYFCASSLYLRASGRGRPNEQFFGPGTRLTVL.

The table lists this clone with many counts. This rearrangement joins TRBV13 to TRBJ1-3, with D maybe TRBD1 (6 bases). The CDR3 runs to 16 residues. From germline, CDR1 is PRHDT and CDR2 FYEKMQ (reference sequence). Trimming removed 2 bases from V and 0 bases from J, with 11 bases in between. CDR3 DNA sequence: TGTGCCAGCAGCTTAAAGGACAGAACCTCTGGAAACACCATATATTTT. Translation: CASSLKDRTSGNTIYF.

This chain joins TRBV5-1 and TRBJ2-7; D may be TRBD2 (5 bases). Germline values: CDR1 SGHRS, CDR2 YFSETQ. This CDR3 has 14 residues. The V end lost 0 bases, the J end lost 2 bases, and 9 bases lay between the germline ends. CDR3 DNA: TGCGCCAGCAGCTTGGCGGGAACACCCTACGAGCAGTACTTC. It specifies CASSLAGTPYEQYF.

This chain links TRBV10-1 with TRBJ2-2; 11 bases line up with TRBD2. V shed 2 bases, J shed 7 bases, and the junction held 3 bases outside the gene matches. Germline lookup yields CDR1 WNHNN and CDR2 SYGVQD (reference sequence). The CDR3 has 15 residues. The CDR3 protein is CASSETSGSGGELFF. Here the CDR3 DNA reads TGCGCCAGCAGTGAGACTAGCGGGAGTGGCGGGGAGCTGTTTTTT.

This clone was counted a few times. CDR3 region: CASSSGQRLYGYTF. The DNA for the CDR3 is TGTGCCAGCAGCTCGGGACAGCGGCTCTATGGCTACACCTTC. This chain connects TRBV7-2 to TRBJ1-2; 7 bases map to TRBD1. V lost 4 bases and J lost 4; bases outside the gene matches: 6. CDR1 is SGHTA, CDR2 FQGNSA, per germline. There are 14 residues in the CDR3.

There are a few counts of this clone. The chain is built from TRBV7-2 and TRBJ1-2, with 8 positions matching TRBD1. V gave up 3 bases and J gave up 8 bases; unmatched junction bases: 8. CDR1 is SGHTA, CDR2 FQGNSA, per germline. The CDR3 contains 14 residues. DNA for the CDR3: TGTGCCAGCAGCTTTACAGGGGGATCAGGGGGCTACACCTTC. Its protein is CASSFTGGSGGYTF.

CDR3 bases: TGTGCCAGCAGCTTCTCTAGCGGGAGGACCGGGGAGCTGTTTTTT. Protein product: CASSFSSGRTGELFF. V usage is TRBV7-9 and J usage is TRBJ2-2; 11 bases fit TRBD2. In germline, CDR1 is SEHNR, CDR2 FQNEAQ (reference sequence). The CDR3 length is 15 residues. The V and J ends lost 3 bases and 5 bases, in that order; junction bases with no gene match: 2.

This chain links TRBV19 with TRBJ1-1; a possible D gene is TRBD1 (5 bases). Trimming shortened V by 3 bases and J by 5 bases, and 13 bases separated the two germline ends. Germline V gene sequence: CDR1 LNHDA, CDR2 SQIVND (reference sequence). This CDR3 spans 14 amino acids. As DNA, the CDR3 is TGTGCCAGTAGTATTTTGGGAGGGGTAACTGAAGCTTTCTTT. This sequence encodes CASSILGGVTEAFF.

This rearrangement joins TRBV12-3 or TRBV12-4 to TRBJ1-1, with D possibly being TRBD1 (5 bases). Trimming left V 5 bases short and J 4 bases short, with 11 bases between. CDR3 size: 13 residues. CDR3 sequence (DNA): TGTGCCAGCAGTACTCAGGGTGTCACTGAAGCTTTCTTT. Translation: CASSTQGVTEAFF.

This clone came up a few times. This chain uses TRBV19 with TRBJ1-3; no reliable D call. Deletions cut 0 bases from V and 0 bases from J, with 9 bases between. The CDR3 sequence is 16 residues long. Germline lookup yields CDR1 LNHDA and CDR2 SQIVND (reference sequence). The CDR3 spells CASSIERRSSGNTIYF. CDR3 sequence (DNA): TGTGCCAGTAGTATAGAGAGGCGAAGCTCTGGAAACACCATATATTTT.

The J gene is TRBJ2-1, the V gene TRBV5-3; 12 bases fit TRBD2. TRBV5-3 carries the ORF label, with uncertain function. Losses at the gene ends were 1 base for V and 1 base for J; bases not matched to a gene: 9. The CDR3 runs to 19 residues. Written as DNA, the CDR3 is TGTGCCAGAAGCTTGTTCGCTAGCGGGAGGGCCGGGTCCTACAATGAGCAGTTCTTC. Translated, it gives CARSLFASGRAGSYNEQFF.

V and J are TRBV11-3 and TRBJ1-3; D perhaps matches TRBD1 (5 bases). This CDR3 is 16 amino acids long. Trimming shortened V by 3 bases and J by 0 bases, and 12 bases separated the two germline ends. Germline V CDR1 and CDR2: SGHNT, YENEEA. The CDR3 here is CASSLRGGTSGNTIYF. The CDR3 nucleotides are TGTGCCAGCAGCTTGCGTGGCGGGACCTCTGGAAACACCATATATTTT.

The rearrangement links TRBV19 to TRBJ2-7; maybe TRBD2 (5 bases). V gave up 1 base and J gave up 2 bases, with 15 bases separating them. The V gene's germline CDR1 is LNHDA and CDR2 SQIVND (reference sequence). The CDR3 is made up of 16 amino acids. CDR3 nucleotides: TGTGCCAGTAGTATAGGGGCAGGAATTAGCGCCTACGAGCAGTACTTC. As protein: CASSIGAGISAYEQYF.

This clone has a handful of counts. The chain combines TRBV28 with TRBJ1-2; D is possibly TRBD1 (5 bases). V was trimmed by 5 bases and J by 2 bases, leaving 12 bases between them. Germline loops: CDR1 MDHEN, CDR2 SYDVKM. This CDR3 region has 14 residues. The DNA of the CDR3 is TGTGCCAGCAGTCCGGGGACTTTCAACTATGGCTACACCTTC. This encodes CASSPGTFNYGYTF.

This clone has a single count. CDR3 in amino acids: CASSFIPGEQYF. The CDR3, as DNA: TGTGCCAGCAGTTTCATCCCCGGTGAGCAGTACTTC. This chain links TRBV27 with TRBJ2-7; D is uncertain. Germline loops: CDR1 MNHEY, CDR2 SMNVEV (reference sequence). V lost 3 bases and J 7 bases, leaving 10 bases between the germline ends. CDR3 length: 12 amino acids.

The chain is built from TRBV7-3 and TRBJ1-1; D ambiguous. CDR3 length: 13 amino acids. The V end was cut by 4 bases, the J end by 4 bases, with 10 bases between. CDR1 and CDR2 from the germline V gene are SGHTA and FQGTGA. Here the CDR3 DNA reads TGTGCCAGCAGCTCCCGGGAGGGCACTGAAGCTTTCTTT. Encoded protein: CASSSREGTEAFF.

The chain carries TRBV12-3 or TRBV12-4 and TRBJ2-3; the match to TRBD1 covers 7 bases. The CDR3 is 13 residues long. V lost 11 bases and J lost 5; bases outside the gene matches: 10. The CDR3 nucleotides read TGTGCCGACCAGGGGGACGCGGGAGATACGCAGTATTTT. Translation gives CADQGDAGDTQYF.

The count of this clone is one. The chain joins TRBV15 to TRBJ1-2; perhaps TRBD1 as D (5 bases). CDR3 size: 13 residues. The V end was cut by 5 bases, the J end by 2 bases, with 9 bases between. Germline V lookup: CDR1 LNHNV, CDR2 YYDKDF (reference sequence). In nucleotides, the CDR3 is TGTGCCACCAGCCCTCGGGGGAACTATGGCTACACCTTC. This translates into CATSPRGNYGYTF.

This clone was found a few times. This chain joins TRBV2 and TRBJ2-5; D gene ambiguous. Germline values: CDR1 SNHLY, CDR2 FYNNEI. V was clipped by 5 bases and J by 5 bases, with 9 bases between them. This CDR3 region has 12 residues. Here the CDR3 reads CASSRSQETQYF. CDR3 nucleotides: TGTGCCAGCAGTCGTAGCCAGGAGACCCAGTACTTC.

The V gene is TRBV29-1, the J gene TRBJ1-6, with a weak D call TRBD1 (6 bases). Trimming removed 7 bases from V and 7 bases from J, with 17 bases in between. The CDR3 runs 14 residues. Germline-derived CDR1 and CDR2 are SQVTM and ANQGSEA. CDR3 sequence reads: CSASGGPENSPLHF. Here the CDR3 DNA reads TGCAGCGCCTCGGGGGGGCCGGAAAATTCACCCCTCCACTTT.

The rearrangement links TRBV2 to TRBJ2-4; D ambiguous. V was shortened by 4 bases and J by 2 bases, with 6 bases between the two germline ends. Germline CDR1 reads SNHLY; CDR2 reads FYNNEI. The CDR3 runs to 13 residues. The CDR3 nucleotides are TGTGCCAGCAGTGCCTTATCCAAAAACATTCAGTACTTC. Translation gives CASSALSKNIQYF.

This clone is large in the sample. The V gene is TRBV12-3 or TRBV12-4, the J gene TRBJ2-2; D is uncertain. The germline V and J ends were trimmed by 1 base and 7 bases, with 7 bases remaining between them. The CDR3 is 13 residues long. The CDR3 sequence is CASSLVASGELFF. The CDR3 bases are TGTGCCAGCAGTTTAGTGGCAAGCGGGGAGCTGTTTTTT.

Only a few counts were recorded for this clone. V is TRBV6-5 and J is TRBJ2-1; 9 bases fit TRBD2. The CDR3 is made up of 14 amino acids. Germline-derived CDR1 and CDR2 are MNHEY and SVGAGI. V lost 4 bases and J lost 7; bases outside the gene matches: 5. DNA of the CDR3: TGTGCCAGCAGTTCATTAGCGGGAGAGAATGAGCAGTTCTTC. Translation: CASSSLAGENEQFF.

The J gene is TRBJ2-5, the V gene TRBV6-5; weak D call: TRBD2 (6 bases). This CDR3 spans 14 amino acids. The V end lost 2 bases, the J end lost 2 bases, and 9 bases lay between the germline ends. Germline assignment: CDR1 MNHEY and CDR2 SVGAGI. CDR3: CASSYTGSQETQYF. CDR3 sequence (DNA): TGTGCCAGCAGTTACACCGGGAGTCAAGAGACCCAGTACTTC.

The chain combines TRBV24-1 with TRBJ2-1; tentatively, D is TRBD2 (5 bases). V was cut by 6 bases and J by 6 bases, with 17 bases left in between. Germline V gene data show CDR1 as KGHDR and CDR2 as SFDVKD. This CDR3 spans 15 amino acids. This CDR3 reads CATSSRAGFVNEQFF. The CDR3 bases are TGTGCCACCAGTTCAAGGGCGGGCTTCGTCAATGAGCAGTTCTTC.

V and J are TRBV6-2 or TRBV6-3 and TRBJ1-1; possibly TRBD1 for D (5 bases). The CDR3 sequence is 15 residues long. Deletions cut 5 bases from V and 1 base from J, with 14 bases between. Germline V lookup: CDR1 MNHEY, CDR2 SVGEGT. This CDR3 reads CASSRDGGWNTEAFF. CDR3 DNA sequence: TGTGCCAGCAGTCGAGACGGGGGTTGGAACACTGAAGCTTTCTTT.

CDR3 bases: TGTGCCATCAGGCAGGGCTCCTACGAGCAGTACTTC. Translated, it gives CAIRQGSYEQYF. The V gene is TRBV10-3, the J gene TRBJ2-7, with D possibly TRBD1 on 5 matching bases. The germline V gene encodes CDR1 ENHRY and CDR2 SYGVKD. Trimming removed 6 bases from V and 0 bases from J, with 6 bases in between. The CDR3 runs to 12 residues.

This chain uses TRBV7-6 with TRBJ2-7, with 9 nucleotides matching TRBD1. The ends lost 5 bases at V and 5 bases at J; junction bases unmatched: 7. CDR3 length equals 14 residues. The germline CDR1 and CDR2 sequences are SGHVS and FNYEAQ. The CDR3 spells CASSPTQGAHEQYF. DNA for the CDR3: TGTGCCAGCAGCCCCACACAGGGGGCTCACGAGCAGTACTTC.

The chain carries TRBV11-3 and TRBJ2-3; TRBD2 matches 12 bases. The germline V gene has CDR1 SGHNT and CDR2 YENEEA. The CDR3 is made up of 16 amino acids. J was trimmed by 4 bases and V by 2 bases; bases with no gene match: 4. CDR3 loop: CASSLRTSGTSDTQYF. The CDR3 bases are TGTGCCAGCAGCTTACGGACTAGCGGGACCTCAGATACGCAGTATTTT.